The 2 T cell receptor beta chains below all came from one sample that was sequenced in a study of CD8 T cells in ankylosing spondylitis. Study-level findings and limits: For ankylosing spondylitis blood, a TCR beta motif of several highly homologous variants appeared characteristic.

MiXCR, applied by TCRdb to the 5' RACE reads, yields one record per CDR3 protein. This sample has some 85,000 distinct CDR3 sequences; more than 8.5% occur once, and the top ten carry approximately 30%. Their recognized antigens are unknown. Sequenced material: blood, either unsorted or a sorted T cell fraction (not recorded which). The origin of the receptors is a male donor with ankylosing spondylitis.

This clonotype was seen only once. The chain uses TRBV30 and TRBJ2-3; TRBD2 is a possible D gene (5 bases). The CDR3 runs 15 residues. In germline, CDR1 is GTSNPN, CDR2 SVGIG (reference sequence). V lost 0 bases and J lost 0, with 10 bases in between. The CDR3 sequence: CAWSVGRASTDTQYF. The CDR3 DNA follows: TGTGCCTGGAGTGTCGGGCGGGCAAGCACAGATACGCAGTATTTT.

This clonotype was seen only a few times. This chain connects TRBV5-1 to TRBJ2-7, with a possible D match to TRBD2 (5 bases). The CDR3 has 16 amino acids. Per germline, CDR1 SGHRS and CDR2 YFSETQ. Trimming took 3 bases from V and 3 from J, leaving 19 bases between them. The CDR3 sequence: CASSWGSDLPLYEQYV. The CDR3 bases are TGCGCCAGCAGCTGGGGTAGCGACCTACCTCTCTACGAGCAGTACGTC.